This T cell receptor (beta chain) was observed in a study of response to subunit inactivated influenza vaccine. Looked up from germline, CDR1 is LGHDT and CDR2 is YNNKEL (reference sequence). The CDR3 sequence is 13 residues long. V was trimmed by 3 bases and J by 13 bases, leaving 16 bases between them. MiXCR, applied by TCRdb to the RT-PCR reads, yields one record per CDR3 protein. The repertoire holds fewer than 700,000 distinct CDR3 sequences, with 10% to 15% as singletons. Comments on this clonotype: Antigen: not known.

General study findings and limits: It was the authors' suggestion that each seasonal influenza vaccination recruits few new T cells.

The sequenced sample was PBMCs from blood, obtained 45 days after vaccination. The rearrangement links TRBV3-1 to TRBJ2-1; D perhaps matches TRBD2 (6 bases). This sequence was found in a man in his forties or fifties who received an inactivated influenza vaccine. CDR3 in DNA: TGTGCCAGCAGCCATGCCTACGGGACTTTCCAGTTCTTC. Translation gives CASSHAYGTFQFF.